The T cell receptor beta chain described here comes from a study of early T cells in non-severe SARS-CoV-2 infection. Background on the study: Sequencing input comprised bulk RNA from unsorted whole blood; chain pairing was not available. Study findings and constraints: VDJdb matching, biased toward anti-spike CD8 responses, missed private and CD4 specificities.

Attached unique molecular identifiers marked individual cDNA molecules. TCRdb passed the 5' RACE reads through MiXCR, listing each CDR3 protein once. Here the sample spans approximately 120,000 distinct CDR3 sequences, more than 12% being singletons. This clonotype came up many times. Its antigen is not identified. There are 13 residues in the CDR3. Trimming cost V 5 bases and J 4 bases, with 14 bases left between them. Germline CDR1 DFQATT, CDR2 SNEGSKA (reference sequence). J is TRBJ1-2 and V is TRBV20-1; D ambiguous. Sequenced input: whole blood. The receptor was derived from an adult who was a healthcare worker with PCR-confirmed SARS-CoV-2 infection or an uninfected control (not recorded which). The CDR3 nucleotides read TGCAGTGCTGAGCAGGAGGCGTCCTATGGCTACACCTTC. Protein: CSAEQEASYGYTF.